The entry below gives a single T cell receptor (beta chain) sequence along with its context. Here immunoSEQ multiplex PCR was the method, and the copy in TCRdb shows in-frame clones only, minus some. The sample gives about 190,000 clones, approximately 84% of which show up once; 2.5% to 3.5% is in the top ten. The data stem from a study of blood T cell repertoires in COVID-19. The junction had 7 bases not matched to a gene; V was cut back by 1 base and J by 3 bases. Germline V gene data show CDR1 as MDHEN and CDR2 as SYDVKM. This CDR3 is built from 16 residues. This chain links TRBV28 with TRBJ1-2, with 8 positions matching TRBD1. The sequence was obtained from a woman under 40 who had recovered from COVID-19. The sample taken for sequencing was PBMCs or T cells enriched from blood (not recorded which). Here the CDR3 DNA reads TGTGCCAGCAGTTTATCCCCAGGACAGGGCTACTATGGCTACACCTTC. This gives the protein CASSLSPGQGYYGYTF.